The 31 T cell receptor beta chains presented below share a single source sample, sequenced in a study of cytomegalovirus exposure and HLA in healthy donors. Researchers ran the PCR with 60 Vbeta and 13 Jbeta primers. Using immunoSEQ multiplex PCR, the repertoire was profiled, and TCRdb retains in-frame clones only, with some absent. This table has 99,000 or so clones, around three quarters appearing once. Sequencing input: PBMCs. These receptors were obtained from a young woman in good health and CMV-seropositive.

This rearrangement joins TRBV6-1 to TRBJ2-5, with 7 bases that match TRBD2. Unmatched junction bases numbered 13, after V lost 6 bases and J lost 6 bases. The CDR3 totals 15 residues. CDR1 is MNHNS, CDR2 SASEGT, per germline. The CDR3: CASSPLLGGSKTQYF. The CDR3 DNA sequence: TGTGCCAGCAGCCCCCTCCTGGGGGGGTCGAAGACCCAGTACTTC.

The chain uses TRBV4-1 and TRBJ2-1; the match to TRBD2 covers 10 bases. V shed 1 base and J 3 bases; nucleotides not matched to a gene: 6. The CDR3 sequence is 17 residues long. The germline V gene has CDR1 MGHRA and CDR2 YSYEKL. CDR3 DNA: TGCGCCAGCAGCCAAGTATACGGGACTAGCGACTACAATGAGCAGTTCTTC. As protein: CASSQVYGTSDYNEQFF.

This clone was seen a handful of times. The V call is TRBV19, the J call TRBJ1-5; possibly TRBD1 for D (6 bases). The CDR3 contains 16 residues. Germline CDR1 LNHDA, CDR2 SQIVND (reference sequence). V lost 5 bases, J lost 0 bases, and 14 bases lay in between. For the CDR3, the DNA is TGTGCCAGTAGTTTGACGACAGGCTATAGCAATCAGCCCCAGCATTTT. Its translation is CASSLTTGYSNQPQHF.

This clone was detected only a few times. This chain joins TRBV5-6 and TRBJ2-1, with D perhaps TRBD2 (5 bases). Per the germline V gene, CDR1 is SGHDT and CDR2 is YYEEEE. V lost 4 bases and J 7 bases, leaving 9 bases between the germline ends. The CDR3 contains 12 residues. CDR3 protein: CASSPGDNEQFF. The DNA for the CDR3 is TGTGCCAGCAGCCCCGGGGATAATGAGCAGTTCTTC.

The genes are TRBV7-8 and TRBJ2-3; 7 bases agree with TRBD2. Losses at the gene ends were 5 bases for V and 2 bases for J; bases not matched to a gene: 13. The CDR3 extends over 17 amino acids. Germline CDR1 SGHVS, CDR2 FQNEAQ. The CDR3 DNA sequence: TGTGCCAGCAGCGCCCGAGGCGGGGGAGGCTTCACAGATACGCAGTATTTT. Amino acid sequence: CASSARGGGGFTDTQYF.

The V and J genes are TRBV30 and TRBJ1-5; D is unclear. V dropped 0 bases and J dropped 5 bases, with 8 bases sitting between them. The length of the CDR3 is 13 residues. Germline values: CDR1 GTSNPN, CDR2 SVGIG (reference sequence). CDR3 region: CAWSVGGDQPQHF. The CDR3 DNA is TGTGCCTGGAGTGTCGGCGGTGATCAGCCCCAGCATTTT.

V and J are TRBV19 and TRBJ2-5; 8 bases align to TRBD2. The V segment lost 7 bases and the J segment 4 bases; nucleotides outside the gene matches: 20. In germline, CDR1 is LNHDA, CDR2 SQIVND (reference sequence). The length of the CDR3 is 18 residues. The DNA for the CDR3 is TGTGCCAGTACCCTGGGGGTACAGGGTCCCGGGAGGGCAGAGACCCAGTACTTC. Protein sequence: CASTLGVQGPGRAETQYF.

The chain employs TRBV10-2 and TRBJ1-5, with a possible D match to TRBD1 (6 bases). This CDR3 comprises 14 residues. Germline V gives CDR1 WSHSY, CDR2 SAAADI. V dropped 5 bases and J dropped 6 bases, with 14 bases sitting between them. The CDR3 protein is CASSTTGIGQPQHF. CDR3 DNA: TGCGCCAGCAGTACCACAGGGATCGGTCAGCCCCAGCATTTT.

The chain joins TRBV13 to TRBJ1-1, with 9 bases that match TRBD1. V lost 4 bases, J lost 4 bases, and 4 bases stayed unmatched. CDR3 length equals 14 residues. Germline CDR1 reads PRHDT; CDR2 reads FYEKMQ (reference sequence). The CDR3 is CASSSDRGGTEAFF. The CDR3 DNA reads as TGTGCCAGCAGCTCGGACAGGGGTGGCACTGAAGCTTTCTTT. The whole variable domain, remainder taken from reference TRBV13 and TRBJ1-1, is AAGVIQSPRHLIKEKRETATLKCYPIPRHDTVYWYQQGPGQDPQFLISFYEKMQSDKGSIPDRFSAQQFSDYHSELNMSSLELGDSALYFCASSSDRGGTEAFFGQGTRLTVV.

This clone has a single count. The gene calls are TRBV28 and TRBJ1-5; 8 bases match TRBD1. There are 16 residues in the CDR3. The V gene end was trimmed by 2 bases and the J gene end by 7 bases; junction bases not matched to a gene: 10. Germline lookup yields CDR1 MDHEN and CDR2 SYDVKM. CDR3 sequence (DNA): TGTGCCAGCAGTTTACCTCAGGGGGCGGATGGACAGCCCCAGCATTTT. This codes for CASSLPQGADGQPQHF.

The chain links TRBV28 to TRBJ1-5; D remains unclear. Germline V gives CDR1 MDHEN, CDR2 SYDVKM. CDR3 length: 15 amino acids. The V and J ends lost 4 bases and 3 bases respectively, with 13 bases between them. In nucleotides, the CDR3 is TGTGCCAGCAGTTCGATCGACAAGTCCAATCAGCCCCAGCATTTT. Protein product: CASSSIDKSNQPQHF. Full variable domain (outside the CDR3, taken from reference TRBV28 and TRBJ1-5): DVKVTQSSRYLVKRTGEKVFLECVQDMDHENMFWYRQDPGLGLRLIYFSYDVKMKEKGDIPEGYSVSREKKERFSLILESASTNQTSMYLCASSSIDKSNQPQHFGDGTRLSIL.

The V and J genes are TRBV7-2 and TRBJ2-3; 11 nucleotides agree with TRBD2. CDR1 and CDR2 from the germline V gene are SGHTA and FQGNSA. The J segment lost 2 bases and the V segment lost 7 bases, leaving 8 bases of the junction unmatched. This CDR3 region has 16 residues. The CDR3 coding sequence is TGTGCCAGCAACCTTCTACTAGCGGGAGTCACAGATACGCAGTATTTT. It yields the protein CASNLLLAGVTDTQYF.

This clone was picked up a small number of times. The chain recombines TRBV13 with TRBJ2-7; 8 nucleotides align to TRBD2. From germline, CDR1 is PRHDT and CDR2 FYEKMQ (reference sequence). The J segment lost 6 bases and the V segment lost 0 bases, leaving 7 bases of the junction unmatched. The CDR3 sequence is 15 residues long. CDR3 nucleotides: TGTGCCAGCAGCTTAGGCAGCGGGGGAAACTCCGAGCAGTACTTC. Amino acid sequence: CASSLGSGGNSEQYF.

The V call is TRBV7-9, the J call TRBJ2-7, with 9 bases that match TRBD2. Germline CDR1 SEHNR, CDR2 FQNEAQ (reference sequence). This CDR3 contains 16 residues. The V segment lost 6 bases and the J segment 6 bases; nucleotides outside the gene matches: 15. The CDR3 loop reads CASSFDSGRGGGEQYF. The CDR3 nucleotides read TGTGCCAGCAGTTTCGATAGCGGGAGAGGTGGTGGCGAGCAGTACTTC.

V usage is TRBV28 and J usage is TRBJ2-7, with 9 nucleotides matching TRBD2. J was trimmed by 2 bases and V by 6 bases; bases with no gene match: 8. The CDR3 consists of 15 residues. Germline CDR1 reads MDHEN; CDR2 reads SYDVKM. CDR3 residues: CASSSSGMGPYEQYF. The CDR3 coding sequence is TGTGCCAGCAGCTCTAGCGGGATGGGGCCCTACGAGCAGTACTTC.

The gene calls are TRBV7-9 and TRBJ2-7, with 13 bases matching TRBD2. Germline V gene data show CDR1 as SEHNR and CDR2 as FQNEAQ (reference sequence). V was pared by 4 bases and J by 4 bases, with 7 bases of the junction left unmatched. CDR3 length: 16 residues. The CDR3 spells CASSWGTSGILYEQYF. CDR3 nucleotide sequence: TGTGCCAGCAGCTGGGGGACTAGCGGGATTCTTTACGAGCAGTACTTC.

V gene TRBV11-2 combines with J gene TRBJ2-3; TRBD2 matches 13 bases. Germline trimming cut 5 bases from V and 0 bases from J; bases unmatched to any gene: 8. Germline assignment: CDR1 SGHAT and CDR2 FQNNGV. CDR3 length equals 18 residues. The DNA of the CDR3 is TGTGCCAGCAGCCTTTACCCGACTAGCGGGGGGAGCACAGATACGCAGTATTTT. Protein product: CASSLYPTSGGSTDTQYF.

The chain combines TRBV5-1 with TRBJ2-3, with 9 positions matching TRBD2. CDR3 length: 15 residues. V gave up 3 bases and J gave up 6 bases; unmatched junction bases: 8. Per germline, CDR1 SGHRS and CDR2 YFSETQ. CDR3 sequence: CASSSQGLASDTQYF. The CDR3 DNA reads TGCGCCAGCAGCTCCCAGGGACTAGCTTCGGATACGCAGTATTTT.

The J gene is TRBJ1-4, the V gene TRBV5-1; 7 bases map to TRBD1. CDR1 is SGHRS and CDR2 is YFSETQ in the germline V gene. The V and J ends lost 3 bases and 0 bases, in that order; junction bases with no gene match: 8. The CDR3 has 17 residues. CDR3 protein: CASSSGQLYATNEKLFF. The CDR3 region has the DNA TGCGCCAGCAGCTCGGGACAGCTTTACGCAACTAATGAAAAACTGTTTTTT.

This chain links TRBV2 with TRBJ1-4; TRBD1 aligns across 7 bases. The CDR3 extends over 15 amino acids. Germline V CDR1 and CDR2: SNHLY, FYNNEI. Trimming took 8 bases from V and 0 from J; bases not matched to a gene: 6. CDR3 nucleotides: TGTGCCAGCGAGGGGACAGCGGCAACTAATGAAAAACTGTTTTTT. Translating gives CASEGTAATNEKLFF. Complete variable domain (other parts from reference TRBV2 and TRBJ1-4): EPEVTQTPSHQVTQMGQEVILRCVPISNHLYFYWYRQILGQKVEFLVSFYNNEISEKSEIFDDQFSVERPDGSNFTLKIRSTKLEDSAMYFCASEGTAATNEKLFFGSGTQLSVL.

The V call is TRBV5-4, the J call TRBJ2-7; 9 bases are a match to TRBD2. Looked up from germline, CDR1 is SGHNT and CDR2 is YYREEE (reference sequence). J gave up 2 bases and V 4 bases, and 7 bases lay outside the gene matches. The CDR3 totals 15 residues. CDR3 sequence: CASSRLAAKPYEQYF. The CDR3 DNA follows: TGTGCCAGCAGCCGACTAGCGGCCAAACCCTACGAGCAGTACTTC.

This clone has just a few counts. The chain uses TRBV6-6 and TRBJ1-1; D is unclear. Germline lookup yields CDR1 MNHNY and CDR2 SVGAGI (reference sequence). V was cut by 5 bases and J by 8 bases, with 9 bases left in between. The length of the CDR3 is 11 residues. The CDR3 protein is CASSPGLEAFF. In DNA form, the CDR3 reads TGTGCCAGCAGTCCCGGACTAGAAGCTTTCTTT.

The rearrangement joins TRBV30 to TRBJ2-3; 9 positions match TRBD2. Per germline, CDR1 GTSNPN and CDR2 SVGIG (reference sequence). The CDR3 runs to 15 residues. V was clipped by 1 base and J by 4 bases; unmatched bases: 6. The CDR3 here is CAWSDWREGADTQYF. As DNA, the CDR3 is TGTGCCTGGAGTGATTGGCGGGAGGGCGCAGATACGCAGTATTTT.

Turning to this clone: A read error likely explains this, since a far larger clone differs by one base. The J gene is TRBJ2-7, the V gene TRBV13, with 13 nucleotides matching TRBD2. The CDR3 covers 15 residues. J was trimmed by 4 bases and V by 4 bases; bases with no gene match: 4. Germline values: CDR1 PRHDT, CDR2 FYEKMQ (reference sequence). The CDR3 DNA sequence: TGTGCCAGCAGCTCCGGACTAGCGGGAGAGTACGAGCAGTACTTC. It specifies CASSSGLAGEYEQYF. The full variable domain, completed using reference TRBV13 and TRBJ2-7, is AAGVIQSPRHLIKEKRETATLKCYPIPRHDTVYWYQQGPGQDPQFLISFYEKMQSDKGSIPDRFSAQQFSDYHSELNMSSLELGDSALYFCASSSGLAGEYEQYFGPGTRLTVT.

The chain couples TRBV28 to TRBJ2-7; tentatively, D is TRBD2 (6 bases). The ends were cut back, 8 bases at V and 0 bases at J, with 14 bases in the middle. CDR1 is MDHEN and CDR2 is SYDVKM in the germline V gene. The CDR3 is made up of 14 amino acids. CDR3 nucleotides: TGTGCCAGCTGGAGCGGAGGGAGCTCCTACGAGCAGTACTTC. It specifies CASWSGGSSYEQYF. The variable domain in full, with the rest retrieved from reference TRBV28 and TRBJ2-7, is DVKVTQSSRYLVKRTGEKVFLECVQDMDHENMFWYRQDPGLGLRLIYFSYDVKMKEKGDIPEGYSVSREKKERFSLILESASTNQTSMYLCASWSGGSSYEQYFGPGTRLTVT.

Remarks on this clone: One end of the junction does not line up with germline, which may come from a read error. The chain carries TRBV30 and TRBJ2-3, with 7 bases identical to TRBD1. Germline lookup yields CDR1 GTSNPN and CDR2 SVGIG (reference sequence). The CDR3 loop spans 16 amino acids. CDR3 nucleotide sequence: TGTGCCTCGAGTGTAGGAGCAGGGGGAGGCACAGATACGCAGTATTTT. Protein product: CASSVGAGGGTDTQYF.

The rearrangement uses TRBV4-2 and TRBJ1-5; D gene ambiguous. Germline CDR1 reads LGHNA; CDR2 reads YNFKEQ. The CDR3 has 13 amino acids. V was trimmed by 3 bases and J by 2 bases, leaving 5 bases between them. CDR3 sequence reads: CASSQGGNQPQHF. CDR3 DNA sequence: TGTGCCAGCAGCCAGGGAGGCAATCAGCCCCAGCATTTT.

The V call is TRBV2, the J call TRBJ2-7, with TRBD1 as a possible D gene (6 bases). With 7 bases removed from V and 5 bases from J, the gap between germline ends came to 15 bases. Germline-derived CDR1 and CDR2 are SNHLY and FYNNEI. CDR3 length: 13 amino acids. The CDR3 is CASNAWGLDEQYF. The CDR3 coding sequence is TGTGCCAGCAACGCGTGGGGGCTGGACGAGCAGTACTTC.

V gene TRBV20-1 combines with J gene TRBJ1-2, with no clear D. Trimming took 5 bases from V and 2 from J, leaving 6 bases between them. In germline, CDR1 is DFQATT, CDR2 SNEGSKA (reference sequence). The CDR3 spans 11 residues. The DNA for the CDR3 is TGCAGTGCTGGCATAAACTATGGCTACACCTTC. Protein product: CSAGINYGYTF.

The chain carries TRBV27 and TRBJ2-7; possible D gene TRBD1, 5 bases. Deletions cut 4 bases from V and 4 bases from J, with 17 bases between. CDR3 length: 15 residues. Germline V gives CDR1 MNHEY, CDR2 SMNVEV (reference sequence). The CDR3 bases are TGTGCCAGCAGTTCAGACAGTCTGGGGTTTTACGAGCAGTACTTC. It yields the protein CASSSDSLGFYEQYF.

J is TRBJ2-1 and V is TRBV20-1; D unclear. Trimming left V 5 bases short and J 4 bases short, with 6 bases between. CDR1 is DFQATT and CDR2 is SNEGSKA in the germline V gene (reference sequence). CDR3 size: 11 residues. The CDR3 sequence: CSASRYNEQFF. CDR3 sequence (DNA): TGCAGTGCTTCGAGGTACAATGAGCAGTTCTTC.